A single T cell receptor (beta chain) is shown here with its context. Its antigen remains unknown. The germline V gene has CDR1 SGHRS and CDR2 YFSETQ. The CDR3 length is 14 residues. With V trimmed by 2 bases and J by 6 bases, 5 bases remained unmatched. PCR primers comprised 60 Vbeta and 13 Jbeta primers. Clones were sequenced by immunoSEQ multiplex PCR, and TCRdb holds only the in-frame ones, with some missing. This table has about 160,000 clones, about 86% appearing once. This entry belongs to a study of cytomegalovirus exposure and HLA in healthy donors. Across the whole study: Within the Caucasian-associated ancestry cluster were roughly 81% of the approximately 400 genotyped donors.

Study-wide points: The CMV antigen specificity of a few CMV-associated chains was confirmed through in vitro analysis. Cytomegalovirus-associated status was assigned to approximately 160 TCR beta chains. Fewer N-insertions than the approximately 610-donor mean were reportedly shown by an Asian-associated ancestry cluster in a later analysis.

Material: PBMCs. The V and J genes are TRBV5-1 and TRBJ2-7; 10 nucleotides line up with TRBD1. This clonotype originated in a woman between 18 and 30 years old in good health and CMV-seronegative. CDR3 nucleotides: TGCGCCAGCAGCTTTGACAGGGGGCGATTCGAGCAGTACTTC. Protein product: CASSFDRGRFEQYF.